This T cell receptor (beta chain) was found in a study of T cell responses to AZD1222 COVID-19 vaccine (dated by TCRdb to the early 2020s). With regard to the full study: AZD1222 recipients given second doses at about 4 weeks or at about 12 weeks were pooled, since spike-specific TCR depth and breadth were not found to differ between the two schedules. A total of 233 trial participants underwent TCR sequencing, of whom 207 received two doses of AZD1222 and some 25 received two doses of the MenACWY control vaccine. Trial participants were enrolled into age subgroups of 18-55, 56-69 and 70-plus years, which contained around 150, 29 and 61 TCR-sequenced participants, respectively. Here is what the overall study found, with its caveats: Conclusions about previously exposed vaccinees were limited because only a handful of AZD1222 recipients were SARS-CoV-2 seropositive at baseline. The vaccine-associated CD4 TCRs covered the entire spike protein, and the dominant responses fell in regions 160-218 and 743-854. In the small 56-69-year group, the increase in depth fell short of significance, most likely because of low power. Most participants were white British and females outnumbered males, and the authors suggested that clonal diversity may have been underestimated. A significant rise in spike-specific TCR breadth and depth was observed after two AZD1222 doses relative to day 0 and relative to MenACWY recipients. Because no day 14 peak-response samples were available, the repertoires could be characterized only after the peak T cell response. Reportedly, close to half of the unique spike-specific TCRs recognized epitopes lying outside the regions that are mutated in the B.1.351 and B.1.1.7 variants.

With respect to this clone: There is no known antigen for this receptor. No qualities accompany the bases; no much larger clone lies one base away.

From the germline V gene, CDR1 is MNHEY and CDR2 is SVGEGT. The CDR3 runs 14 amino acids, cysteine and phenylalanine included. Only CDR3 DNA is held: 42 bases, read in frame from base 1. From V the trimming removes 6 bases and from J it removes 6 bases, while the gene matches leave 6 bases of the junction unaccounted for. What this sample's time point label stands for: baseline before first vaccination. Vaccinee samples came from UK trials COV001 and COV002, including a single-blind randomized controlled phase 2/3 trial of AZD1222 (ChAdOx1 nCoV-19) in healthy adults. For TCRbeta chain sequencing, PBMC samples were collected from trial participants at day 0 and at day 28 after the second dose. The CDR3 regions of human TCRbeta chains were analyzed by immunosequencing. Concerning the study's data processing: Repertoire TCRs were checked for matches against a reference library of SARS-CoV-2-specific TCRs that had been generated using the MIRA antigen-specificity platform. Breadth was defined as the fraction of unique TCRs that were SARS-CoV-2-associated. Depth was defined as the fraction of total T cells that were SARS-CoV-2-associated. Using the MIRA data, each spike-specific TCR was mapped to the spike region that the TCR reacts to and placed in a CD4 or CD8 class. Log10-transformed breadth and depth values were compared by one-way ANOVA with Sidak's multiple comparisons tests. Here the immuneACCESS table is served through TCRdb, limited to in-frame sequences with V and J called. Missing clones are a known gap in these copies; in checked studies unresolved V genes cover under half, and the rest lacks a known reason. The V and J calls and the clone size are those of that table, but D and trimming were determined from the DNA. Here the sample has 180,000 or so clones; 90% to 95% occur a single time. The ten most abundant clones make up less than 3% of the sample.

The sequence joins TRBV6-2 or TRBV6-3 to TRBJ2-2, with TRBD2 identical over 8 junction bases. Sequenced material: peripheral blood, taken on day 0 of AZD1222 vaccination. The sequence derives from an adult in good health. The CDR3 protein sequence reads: CASSLTGGSGELFF. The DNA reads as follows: TGTGCCAGCAGCCTCACGGGGGGGTCCGGGGAGCTGTTTTTT.